Reported below is one T cell receptor beta chain. Its antigen is unknown. The source of the sample is a study of monozygotic twins with inflammatory bowel disease. Reanalyzing the 5' RACE reads, TCRdb keeps one entry per CDR3 protein, without DNA. The sample includes about 330,000 distinct CDR3 sequences. Study-wide points: Telling apart the different T cell subtypes was not possible.

The receptor comes from a human donor with ulcerative colitis or Crohn's disease, or a healthy co-twin of an affected twin (not recorded which). Sequenced: blood.

This CDR3 reads CASSFTGGPWGTDTQYF. The chain employs TRBV5-5 and TRBJ2-3; there is no DNA to check the TCRdb D call of TRBD2. Germline-derived CDR1 and CDR2 are SGHKS and YYEKEE (reference sequence). The CDR3 has 17 residues.